This is a list of T cell receptor beta chains from one sample in a study of memory CD4+ T cells and cytomegalovirus serostatus. Generated by immunoSEQ multiplex PCR, the TCRdb table keeps only in-frame clones and is missing some. The profile shows 45,000 to 65,000 clones, roughly four fifths of them singletons. Sequences were obtained from memory CD4+ T cells from blood. The receptors derive from an adult in good health and CMV-seronegative. Each CDR3 is given with its conserved first and last residue. The order of the fields is D gene, J gene, V gene, clone size, CDR3 protein, CDR3 DNA. The D gene is left open where the match is weak. For some rows the clone size is stated as once, few or many, or as a class when expanded; others skip it.

D: .; J: TRBJ2-7; V: TRBV25-1; size: once; CDR3: CASSGVTGSWHEQYF; DNA: TGTGCCAGCAGTGGTGTTACAGGGAGTTGGCACGAGCAGTACTTC
D: .; J: TRBJ1-4; V: TRBV7-2; size: once; CDR3: CASSPTSYEKLFF; DNA: TGTGCCAGCAGCCCGACCAGTTACGAAAAACTGTTTTTT
D: .; J: TRBJ2-5; V: TRBV5-4; size: .; CDR3: CASSPAGSLAQETQYF; DNA: TGTGCCAGCAGCCCGGCCGGATCCCTAGCCCAAGAGACCCAGTACTTC
D: .; J: TRBJ2-7; V: TRBV2; size: .; CDR3: CAHKAGASYEQYF; DNA: TGTGCCCACAAGGCGGGGGCCTCCTACGAGCAGTACTTC
D: .; J: TRBJ1-1; V: TRBV27; size: .; CDR3: CASSDLMNTEAFF; DNA: TGTGCCAGCAGTGACCTCATGAACACTGAAGCTTTCTTT
D: TRBD1; J: TRBJ1-4; V: TRBV2; size: .; CDR3: CASSRQGTNEKLFF; DNA: TGTGCCAGCAGCCGACAGGGGACTAATGAAAAACTGTTTTTT
D: .; J: TRBJ1-4; V: TRBV7-2; size: .; CDR3: CASSLVGRVRKLFF; DNA: TGTGCCAGCAGCTTAGTCGGCAGGGTGAGAAAACTGTTTTTT
D: .; J: TRBJ2-7; V: TRBV2; size: .; CDR3: CASRARTGYEQYF; DNA: TGTGCCAGCAGGGCCCGAACAGGCTACGAGCAGTACTTC
D: .; J: TRBJ1-1; V: TRBV5-5; size: .; CDR3: CASSWTDTPGAVAFF; DNA: TGTGCCAGCAGCTGGACAGATACCCCGGGCGCTGTAGCTTTCTTT
D: .; J: TRBJ2-1; V: TRBV7-2; size: once; CDR3: CASSLGSYNEQFF; DNA: TGTGCCAGCAGCTTAGGAAGCTACAATGAGCAGTTCTTC
D: .; J: TRBJ1-1; V: TRBV5-5; size: .; CDR3: CASSLASVGVFSYTEAFF; DNA: TGTGCCAGCAGCTTGGCATCAGTCGGGGTATTCTCATACACTGAAGCTTTCTTT
D: TRBD2; J: TRBJ2-3; V: TRBV6-1; size: .; CDR3: CASSVAGGPGTDTQYF; DNA: TGTGCCAGCAGTGTGGCGGGGGGCCCCGGTACAGATACGCAGTATTTT
D: TRBD1; J: TRBJ1-6; V: TRBV5-1; size: .; CDR3: CASSPATGGGRPLHF; DNA: TGCGCCAGCAGCCCCGCGACAGGGGGGGGGCGGCCCCTCCACTTT
D: TRBD1; J: TRBJ1-1; V: TRBV5-1; size: .; CDR3: CASSLGTGEAEAFF; DNA: TGCGCCAGCAGCTTAGGGACAGGTGAAGCTGAAGCTTTCTTT
D: .; J: TRBJ1-2; V: TRBV11-3; size: .; CDR3: CASSLKTRDKNYGYTF; DNA: TGTGCCAGCAGCCTTAAGACCCGGGACAAAAACTATGGCTACACCTTC
D: TRBD1; J: TRBJ1-1; V: TRBV7-9; size: .; CDR3: CASSLKGATEAFF; DNA: TGTGCCAGCAGCTTAAAGGGGGCCACTGAAGCTTTCTTT
D: .; J: TRBJ1-2; V: TRBV6-6; size: .; CDR3: CASSYPGGNYGYTF; DNA: TGTGCCAGCAGTTACCCAGGCGGGAACTATGGCTACACCTTC
D: .; J: TRBJ2-1; V: TRBV4-3; size: .; CDR3: CASSQVPSSYNEQFF; DNA: TGCGCCAGCAGCCAAGTTCCTAGCTCCTACAATGAGCAGTTCTTC
D: .; J: TRBJ1-3; V: TRBV4-3; size: once; CDR3: CASSQDSRQIFSSGNTIYF; DNA: TGCGCCAGCAGCCAAGACTCGCGGCAGATCTTTAGCTCTGGAAACACCATATATTTT
D: .; J: TRBJ2-7; V: TRBV7-3; size: .; CDR3: CASSPGRGPYEQYF; DNA: TGTGCCAGCAGCCCAGGGCGGGGTCCCTACGAGCAGTACTTC
D: .; J: TRBJ1-1; V: TRBV30; size: .; CDR3: CAWTGGLNTEAFF; DNA: TGTGCCTGGACGGGGGGTCTGAACACTGAAGCTTTCTTT
D: .; J: TRBJ2-7; V: TRBV11-3; size: .; CDR3: CASSRRGADEQYF; DNA: TGTGCCAGCTCGCGCCGGGGAGCGGACGAGCAGTACTTC
D: .; J: TRBJ1-1; V: TRBV18; size: once; CDR3: CASSPPAQGTEAFF; DNA: TGTGCCAGCTCACCCCCTGCCCAGGGCACTGAAGCTTTCTTT
D: TRBD1; J: TRBJ2-2; V: TRBV2; size: .; CDR3: CASSPPGTGNTGELFF; DNA: TGTGCCAGCAGCCCCCCCGGGACAGGGAACACCGGGGAGCTGTTTTTT
D: .; J: TRBJ1-2; V: TRBV4-1; size: .; CDR3: CASSPNGGYYGYTF; DNA: TGCGCCAGCAGCCCTAACGGCGGATACTATGGCTACACCTTC
D: .; J: TRBJ2-2; V: TRBV19; size: few; CDR3: CASSIDGTAGGELFF; DNA: TGTGCCAGTAGTATAGACGGGACCGCTGGCGGGGAGCTGTTTTTT
D: .; J: TRBJ2-5; V: TRBV6-1; size: .; CDR3: CASRPRGLQETQYF; DNA: TGTGCCAGCAGACCCCGGGGGCTCCAAGAGACCCAGTACTTC
D: TRBD1; J: TRBJ1-1; V: TRBV19; size: few; CDR3: CASSRGGGQGRVEAFF; DNA: TGTGCCAGTAGTAGAGGTGGGGGACAGGGAAGAGTTGAAGCTTTCTTT
D: TRBD1; J: TRBJ2-5; V: TRBV2; size: .; CDR3: CASSGGQGLTQYF; DNA: TGTGCCAGCAGTGGGGGACAGGGCTTAACCCAGTACTTC
D: .; J: TRBJ1-2; V: TRBV7-9; size: .; CDR3: CASSLDRHGYTF; DNA: TGTGCCAGCAGCTTAGATCGCCATGGCTACACCTTC
D: .; J: TRBJ2-4; V: TRBV5-1; size: .; CDR3: CASSAQAENIQYF; DNA: TGCGCCAGCAGCGCGCAAGCTGAAAACATTCAGTACTTC